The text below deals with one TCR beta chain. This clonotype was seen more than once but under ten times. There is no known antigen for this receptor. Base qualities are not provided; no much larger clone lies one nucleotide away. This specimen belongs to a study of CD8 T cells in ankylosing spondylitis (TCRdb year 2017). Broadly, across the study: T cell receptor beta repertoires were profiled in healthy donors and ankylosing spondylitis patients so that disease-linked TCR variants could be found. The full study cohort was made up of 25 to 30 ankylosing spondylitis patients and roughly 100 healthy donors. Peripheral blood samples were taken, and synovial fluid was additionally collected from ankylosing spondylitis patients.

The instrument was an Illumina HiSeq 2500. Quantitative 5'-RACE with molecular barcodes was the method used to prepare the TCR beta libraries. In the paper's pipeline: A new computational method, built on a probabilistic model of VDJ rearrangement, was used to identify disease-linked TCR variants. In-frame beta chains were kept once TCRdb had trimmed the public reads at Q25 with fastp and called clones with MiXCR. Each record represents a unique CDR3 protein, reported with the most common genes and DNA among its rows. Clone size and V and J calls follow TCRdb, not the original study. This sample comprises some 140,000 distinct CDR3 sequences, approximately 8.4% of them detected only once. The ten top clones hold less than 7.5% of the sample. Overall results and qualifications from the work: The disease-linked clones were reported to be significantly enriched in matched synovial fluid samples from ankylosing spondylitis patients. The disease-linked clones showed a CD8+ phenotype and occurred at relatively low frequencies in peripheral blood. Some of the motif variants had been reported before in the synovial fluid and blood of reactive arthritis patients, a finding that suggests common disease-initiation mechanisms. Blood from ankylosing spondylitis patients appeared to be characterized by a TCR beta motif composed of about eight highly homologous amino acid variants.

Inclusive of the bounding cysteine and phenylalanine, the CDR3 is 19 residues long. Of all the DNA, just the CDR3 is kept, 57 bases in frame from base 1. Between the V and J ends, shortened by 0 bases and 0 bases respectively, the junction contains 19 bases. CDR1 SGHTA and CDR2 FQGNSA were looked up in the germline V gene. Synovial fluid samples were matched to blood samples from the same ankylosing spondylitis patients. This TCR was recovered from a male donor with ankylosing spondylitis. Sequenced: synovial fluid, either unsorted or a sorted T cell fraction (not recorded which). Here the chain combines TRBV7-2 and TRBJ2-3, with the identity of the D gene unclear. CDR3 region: CASSLAHPDFIMSTDTQYF. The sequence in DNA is TGTGCCAGCAGCTTAGCGCATCCTGACTTTATTATGAGCACAGATACGCAGTATTTT.